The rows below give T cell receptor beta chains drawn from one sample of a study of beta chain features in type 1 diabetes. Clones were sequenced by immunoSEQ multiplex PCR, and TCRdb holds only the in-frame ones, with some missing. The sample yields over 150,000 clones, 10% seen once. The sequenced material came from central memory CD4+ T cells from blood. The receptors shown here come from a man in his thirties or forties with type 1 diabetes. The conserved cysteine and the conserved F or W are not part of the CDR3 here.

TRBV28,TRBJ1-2,ASSLRGRNYGYT
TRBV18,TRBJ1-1,ASSPGAKNTEAF
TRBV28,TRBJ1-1,ASSSSGHLNTEAF
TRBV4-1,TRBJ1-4,ASCLRGAREKLF
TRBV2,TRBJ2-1,ASSEGTSGEWCF
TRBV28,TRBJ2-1,ASLRQGNEQF
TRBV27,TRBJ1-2,ASSLFIQGPNYGYT
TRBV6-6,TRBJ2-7,ASRDPGTSGSYEQY
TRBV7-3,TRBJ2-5,ASSPNPLAGEETQY
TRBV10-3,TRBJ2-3,AIRDSRDTQY
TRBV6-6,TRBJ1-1,ASSYEGRGISEAF
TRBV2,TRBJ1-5,AAQGQSNQPQH
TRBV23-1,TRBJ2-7,ASSQLDRENPQRR
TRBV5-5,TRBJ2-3,ASSLPSGTDTQY
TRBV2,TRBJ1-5,ASSEAWSQPQH
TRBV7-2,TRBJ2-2,ASSSVTGAGELF
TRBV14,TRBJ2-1,ASSQALLTGGGEQF
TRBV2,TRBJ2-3,ASALAGEGTDTQY
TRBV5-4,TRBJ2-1,ASSHPSPSNEQF
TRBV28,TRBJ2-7,ASSPPGHDYEQY
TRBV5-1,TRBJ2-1,ASSSGTYYNEQF
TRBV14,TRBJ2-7,ASSQEGLAGNYPSYEQY
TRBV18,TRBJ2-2,ASSPRNTGELF
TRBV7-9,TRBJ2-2,ASSLESTGELF
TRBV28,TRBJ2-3,ASSGGAADTQY
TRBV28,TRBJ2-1,ASSFSGITYNEQF
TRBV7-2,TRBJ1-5,ASSLEGAGIQPQH
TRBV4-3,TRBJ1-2,ASSQQQGSAVGYT
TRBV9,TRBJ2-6,ASRQDSGANVLT